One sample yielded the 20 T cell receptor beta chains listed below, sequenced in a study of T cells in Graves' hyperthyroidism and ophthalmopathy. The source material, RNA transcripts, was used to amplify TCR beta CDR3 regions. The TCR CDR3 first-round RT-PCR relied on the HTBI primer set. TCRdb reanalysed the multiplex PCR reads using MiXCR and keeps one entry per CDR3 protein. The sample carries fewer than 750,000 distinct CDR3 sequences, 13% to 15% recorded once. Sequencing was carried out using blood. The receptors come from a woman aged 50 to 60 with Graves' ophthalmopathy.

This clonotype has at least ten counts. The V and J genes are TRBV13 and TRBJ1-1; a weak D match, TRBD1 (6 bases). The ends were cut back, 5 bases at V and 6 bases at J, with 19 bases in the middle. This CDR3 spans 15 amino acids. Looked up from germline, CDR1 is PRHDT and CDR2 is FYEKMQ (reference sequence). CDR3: CASSVGRGKGAEAFF. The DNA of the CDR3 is TGTGCCAGCAGCGTCGGAAGGGGGAAGGGCGCTGAAGCTTTCTTT.

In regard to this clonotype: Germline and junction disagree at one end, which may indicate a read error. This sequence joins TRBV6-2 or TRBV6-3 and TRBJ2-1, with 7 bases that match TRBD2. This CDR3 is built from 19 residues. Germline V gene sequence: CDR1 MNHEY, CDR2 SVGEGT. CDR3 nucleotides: TGTGCCAGCAGTTACAAGACCAGGACTAGTATTGGTGTAGTCAATGAGCGGTTCTTC. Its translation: CASSYKTRTSIGVVNERFF.

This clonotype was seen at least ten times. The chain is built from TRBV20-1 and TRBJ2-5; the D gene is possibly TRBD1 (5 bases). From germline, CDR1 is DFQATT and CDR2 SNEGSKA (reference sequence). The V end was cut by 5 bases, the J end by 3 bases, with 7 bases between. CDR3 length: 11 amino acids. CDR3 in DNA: TGCAGTGCTCGACAGAAAGAGACCCAGTACTTC. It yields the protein CSARQKETQYF.

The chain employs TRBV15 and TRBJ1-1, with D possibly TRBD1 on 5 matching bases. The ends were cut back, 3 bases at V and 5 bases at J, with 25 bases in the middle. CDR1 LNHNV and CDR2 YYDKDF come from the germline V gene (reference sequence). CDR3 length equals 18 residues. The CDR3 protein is CATSSRVIRTTRGTEAFF. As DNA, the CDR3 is TGTGCCACCAGCAGCAGAGTAATTCGGACAACGCGGGGAACTGAAGCTTTCTTT.

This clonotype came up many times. CDR3 DNA sequence: TGCAGTGCTAGTGCTCTAGCGGTCTCCTACAATGAGCAGTTCTTC. This sequence encodes CSASALAVSYNEQFF. The J gene is TRBJ2-1, the V gene TRBV20-1; 7 positions agree with TRBD2. Per the germline V gene, CDR1 is DFQATT and CDR2 is SNEGSKA (reference sequence). This CDR3 contains 15 residues. J lost 0 bases, V lost 3 bases, and 5 bases had no gene match.

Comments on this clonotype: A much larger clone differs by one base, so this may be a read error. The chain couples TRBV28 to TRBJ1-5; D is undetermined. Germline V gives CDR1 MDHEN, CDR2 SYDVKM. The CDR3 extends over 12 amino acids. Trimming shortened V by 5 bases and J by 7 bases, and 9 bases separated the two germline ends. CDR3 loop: CASSREFQPQHF. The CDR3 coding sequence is TGTGCCAGCAGTCGGGAATTCCAGCCCCAGCATTTT.

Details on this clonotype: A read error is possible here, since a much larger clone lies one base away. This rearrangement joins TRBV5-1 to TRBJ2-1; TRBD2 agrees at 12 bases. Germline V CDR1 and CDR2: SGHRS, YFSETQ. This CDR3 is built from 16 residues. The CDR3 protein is CASSWQTSGSYNERFF. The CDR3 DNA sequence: TGCGCCAGCAGCTGGCAGACTAGCGGGAGTTACAATGAGCGGTTCTTC. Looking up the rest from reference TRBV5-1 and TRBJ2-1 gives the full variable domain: KAGVTQTPRYLIKTRGQQVTLSCSPISGHRSVSWYQQTPGQGLQFLFEYFSETQRNKGNFPGRFSGRQFSNSRSEMNVSTLELGDSALYLCASSWQTSGSYNERFFGPGTRLTVL.

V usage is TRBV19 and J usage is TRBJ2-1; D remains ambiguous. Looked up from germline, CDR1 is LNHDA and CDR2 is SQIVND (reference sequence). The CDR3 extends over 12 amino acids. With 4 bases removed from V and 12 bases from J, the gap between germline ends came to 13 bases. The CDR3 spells CASSRTPLLQFF. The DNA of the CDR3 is TGTGCCAGTAGTAGGACGCCACTGTTGCAGTTCTTC.

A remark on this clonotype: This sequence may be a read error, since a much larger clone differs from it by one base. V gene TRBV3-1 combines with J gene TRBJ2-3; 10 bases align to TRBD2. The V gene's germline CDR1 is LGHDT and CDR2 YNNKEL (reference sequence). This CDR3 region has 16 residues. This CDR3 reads CTSSRRLAGVVDTQYF. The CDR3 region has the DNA TGTACCAGCAGCCGCCGTCTAGCGGGAGTGGTAGATACGCAGTATTTT.

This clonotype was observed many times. CDR3 sequence reads: CASSLGTEQRDGYTF. The CDR3 DNA is TGTGCCAGCAGTTTAGGGACAGAACAGCGTGATGGCTACACCTTC. The chain recombines TRBV12-3 or TRBV12-4 with TRBJ1-2, with D possibly TRBD1 on 6 matching bases. V was clipped by 1 base and J by 6 bases, with 15 bases between them. This CDR3 has 15 amino acids.

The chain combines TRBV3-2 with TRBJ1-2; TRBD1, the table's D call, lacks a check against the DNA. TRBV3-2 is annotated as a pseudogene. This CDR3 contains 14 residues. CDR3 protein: CASSPRVRGYGYTF. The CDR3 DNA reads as TGTGCCAGCAGCCCCCGGGTCAGGGGTTATGGCTACACCTTC.

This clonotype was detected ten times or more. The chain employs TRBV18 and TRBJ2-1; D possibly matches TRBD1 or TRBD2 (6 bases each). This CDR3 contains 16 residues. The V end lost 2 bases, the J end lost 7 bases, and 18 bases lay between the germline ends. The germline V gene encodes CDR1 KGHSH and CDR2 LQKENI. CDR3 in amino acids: CASSPFGGLDGNEQFF. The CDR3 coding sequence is TGTGCCAGCTCACCATTTGGGGGGCTGGATGGTAATGAGCAGTTCTTC.

CDR3 sequence (DNA): TGTGCCACCGGACAGACAAATCAGCCCCAGCATTTT. The encoded protein is CATGQTNQPQHF. This rearrangement joins TRBV7-8 to TRBJ1-5, with D possibly TRBD1 on 6 matching bases. This CDR3 is built from 12 residues. The germline V gene encodes CDR1 SGHVS and CDR2 FQNEAQ. Trimming pared 10 bases from V and 4 bases from J, leaving 11 bases between.

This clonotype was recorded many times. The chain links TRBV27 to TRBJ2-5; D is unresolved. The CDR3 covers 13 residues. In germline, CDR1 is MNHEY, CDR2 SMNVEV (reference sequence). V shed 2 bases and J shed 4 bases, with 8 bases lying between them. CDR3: CASSLVWGETQYF. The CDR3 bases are TGTGCCAGCAGTTTAGTGTGGGGAGAGACCCAGTACTTC.

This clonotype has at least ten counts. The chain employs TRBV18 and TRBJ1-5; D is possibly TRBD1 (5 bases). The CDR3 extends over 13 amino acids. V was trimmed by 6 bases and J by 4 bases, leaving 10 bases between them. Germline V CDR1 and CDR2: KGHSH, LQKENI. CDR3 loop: CASSIQENQPQHF. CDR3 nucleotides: TGTGCCAGCTCGATACAGGAAAATCAGCCCCAGCATTTT.

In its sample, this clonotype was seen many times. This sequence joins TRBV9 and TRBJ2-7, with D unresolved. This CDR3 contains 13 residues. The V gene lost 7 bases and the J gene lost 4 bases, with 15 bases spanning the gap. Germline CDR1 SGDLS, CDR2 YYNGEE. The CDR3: CASGPQLGYEQYF. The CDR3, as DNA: TGTGCCAGCGGACCCCAGCTGGGATACGAGCAGTACTTC. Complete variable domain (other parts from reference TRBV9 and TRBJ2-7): DSGVTQTPKHLITATGQRVTLRCSPRSGDLSVYWYQQSLDQGLQFLIQYYNGEERAKGNILERFSAQQFPDLHSELNLSSLELGDSALYFCASGPQLGYEQYFGPGTRLTVT.

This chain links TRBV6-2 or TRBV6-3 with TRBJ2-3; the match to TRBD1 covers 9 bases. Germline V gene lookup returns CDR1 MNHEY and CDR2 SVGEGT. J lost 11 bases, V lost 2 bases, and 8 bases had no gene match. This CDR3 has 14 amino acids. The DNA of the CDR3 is TGTGCCAGCAGTTACCAGGTTGAGACAGGGGGGCAGTATTTT. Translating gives CASSYQVETGGQYF.

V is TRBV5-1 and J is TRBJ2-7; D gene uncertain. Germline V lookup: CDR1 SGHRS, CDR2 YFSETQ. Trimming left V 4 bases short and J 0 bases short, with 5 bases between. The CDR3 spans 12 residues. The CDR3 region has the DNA TGCGCCAGCAGCACGAACTCCTACGAGCAGTACTTC. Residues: CASSTNSYEQYF.

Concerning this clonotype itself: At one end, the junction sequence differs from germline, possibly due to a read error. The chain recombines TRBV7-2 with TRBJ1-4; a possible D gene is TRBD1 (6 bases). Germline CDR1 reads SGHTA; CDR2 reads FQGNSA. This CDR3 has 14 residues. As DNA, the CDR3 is TGTGCCAGCAGCGGACAGTCAACTAATGAAAAACTGTCTTTT. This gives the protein CASSGQSTNEKLSF.

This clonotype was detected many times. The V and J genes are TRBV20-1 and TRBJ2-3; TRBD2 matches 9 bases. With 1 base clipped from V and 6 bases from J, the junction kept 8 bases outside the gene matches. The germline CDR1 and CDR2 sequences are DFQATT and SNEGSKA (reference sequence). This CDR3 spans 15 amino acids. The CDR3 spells CSARGHSGRQDTQYF. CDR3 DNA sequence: TGCAGTGCTAGAGGGCATAGCGGGAGACAGGATACGCAGTATTTT.